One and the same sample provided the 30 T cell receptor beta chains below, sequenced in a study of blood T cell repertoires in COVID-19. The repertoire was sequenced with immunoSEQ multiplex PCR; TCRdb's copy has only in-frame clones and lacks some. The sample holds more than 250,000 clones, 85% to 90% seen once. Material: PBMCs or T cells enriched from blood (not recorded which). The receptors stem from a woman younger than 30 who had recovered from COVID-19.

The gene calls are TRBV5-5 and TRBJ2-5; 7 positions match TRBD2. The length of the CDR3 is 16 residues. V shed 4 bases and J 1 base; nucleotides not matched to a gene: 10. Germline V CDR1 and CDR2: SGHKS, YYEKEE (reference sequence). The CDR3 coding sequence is TGTGCCAGCAGCCCTACCGCGGGGGTTCGCCAAGAGACCCAGTACTTC. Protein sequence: CASSPTAGVRQETQYF.

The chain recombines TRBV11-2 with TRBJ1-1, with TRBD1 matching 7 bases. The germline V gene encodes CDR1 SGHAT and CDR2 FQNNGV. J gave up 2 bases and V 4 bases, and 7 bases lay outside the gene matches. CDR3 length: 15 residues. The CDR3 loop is CASSSHRGINTEAFF. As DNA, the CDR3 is TGTGCCAGCAGCTCACACAGGGGAATTAACACTGAAGCTTTCTTT.

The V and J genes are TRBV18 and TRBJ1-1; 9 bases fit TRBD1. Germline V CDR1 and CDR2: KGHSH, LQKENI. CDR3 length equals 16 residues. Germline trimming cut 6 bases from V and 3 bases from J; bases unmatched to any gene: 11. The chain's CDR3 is CASSRIQGADDTEAFF. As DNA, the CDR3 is TGTGCCAGCTCCCGCATACAGGGGGCGGACGACACTGAAGCTTTCTTT.

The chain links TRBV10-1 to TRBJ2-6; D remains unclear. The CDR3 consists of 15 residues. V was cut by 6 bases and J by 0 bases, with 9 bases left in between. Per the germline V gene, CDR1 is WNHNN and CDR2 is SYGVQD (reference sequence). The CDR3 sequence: CASSPDSSGANVLTF. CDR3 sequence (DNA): TGCGCCAGCAGCCCTGACTCCTCTGGGGCCAACGTCCTGACTTTC.

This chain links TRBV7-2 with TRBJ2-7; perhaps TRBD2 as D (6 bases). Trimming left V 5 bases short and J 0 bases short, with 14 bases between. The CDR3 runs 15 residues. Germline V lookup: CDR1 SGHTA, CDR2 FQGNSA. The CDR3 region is CASSRSWGVSYEQYF. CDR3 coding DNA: TGTGCCAGCAGCAGGTCATGGGGGGTCTCCTACGAGCAGTACTTC.

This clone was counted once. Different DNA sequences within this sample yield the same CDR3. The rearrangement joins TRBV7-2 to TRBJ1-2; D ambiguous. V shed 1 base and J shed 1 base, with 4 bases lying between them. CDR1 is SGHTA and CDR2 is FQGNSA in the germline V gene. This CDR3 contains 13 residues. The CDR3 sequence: CASSLDSNYGYTF. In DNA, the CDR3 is TGTGCCAGCAGCTTAGACAGTAACTATGGCTACACCTTC.

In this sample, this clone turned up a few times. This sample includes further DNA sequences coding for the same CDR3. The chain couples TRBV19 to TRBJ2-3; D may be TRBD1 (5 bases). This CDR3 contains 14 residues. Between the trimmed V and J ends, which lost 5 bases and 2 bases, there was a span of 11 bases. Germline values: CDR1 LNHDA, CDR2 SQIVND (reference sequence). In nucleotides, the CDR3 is TGTGCCAGTAGTCCCAGGACATCCACAGATACGCAGTATTTT. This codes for CASSPRTSTDTQYF.

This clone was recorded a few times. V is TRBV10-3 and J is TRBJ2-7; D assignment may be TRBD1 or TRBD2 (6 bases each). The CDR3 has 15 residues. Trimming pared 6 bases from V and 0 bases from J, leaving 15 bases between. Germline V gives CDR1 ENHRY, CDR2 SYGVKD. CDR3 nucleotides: TGTGCCATCAGGGAGGGACAACTGAGCTCCTACGAGCAGTACTTC. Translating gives CAIREGQLSSYEQYF.

CDR3 sequence (DNA): TGTGCCAGCAGTTTCCCAAGCACCTACAATGAGCAGTTCTTC. Translating gives CASSFPSTYNEQFF. The chain combines TRBV28 with TRBJ2-1, with D hard to call. With 3 bases removed from V and 2 bases from J, the gap between germline ends came to 8 bases. Germline CDR1 MDHEN, CDR2 SYDVKM. The CDR3 extends over 14 amino acids.

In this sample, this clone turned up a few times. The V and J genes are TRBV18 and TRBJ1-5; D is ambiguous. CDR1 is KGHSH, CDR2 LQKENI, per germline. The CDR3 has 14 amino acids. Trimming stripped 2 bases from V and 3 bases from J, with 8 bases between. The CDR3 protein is CASSPESSNQPQHF. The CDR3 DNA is TGTGCCAGCTCACCAGAGAGTTCCAATCAGCCCCAGCATTTT.

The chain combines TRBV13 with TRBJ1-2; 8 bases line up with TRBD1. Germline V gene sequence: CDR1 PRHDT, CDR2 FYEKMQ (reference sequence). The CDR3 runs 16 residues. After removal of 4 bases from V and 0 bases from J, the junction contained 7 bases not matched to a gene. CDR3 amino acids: CASSSTWTGPNYGYTF. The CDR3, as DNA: TGTGCCAGCAGCTCAACCTGGACAGGGCCTAACTATGGCTACACCTTC.

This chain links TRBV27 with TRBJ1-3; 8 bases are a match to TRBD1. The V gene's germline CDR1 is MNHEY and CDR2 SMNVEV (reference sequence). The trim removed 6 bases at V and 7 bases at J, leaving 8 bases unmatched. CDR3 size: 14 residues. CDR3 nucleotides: TGTGCCAGCAGCCAGGGGGCATCTAGGAACACCATATATTTT. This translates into CASSQGASRNTIYF.

CDR3 nucleotide sequence: TGCGCCAGCAGCCACACCACAGACAGGTATAATTCACCCCTCCACTTT. This encodes CASSHTTDRYNSPLHF. The chain couples TRBV4-1 to TRBJ1-6; D might be TRBD1 (6 bases). Between the trimmed V and J ends, which lost 3 bases and 4 bases, there was a span of 13 bases. Per the germline V gene, CDR1 is MGHRA and CDR2 is YSYEKL. CDR3 length: 16 amino acids.

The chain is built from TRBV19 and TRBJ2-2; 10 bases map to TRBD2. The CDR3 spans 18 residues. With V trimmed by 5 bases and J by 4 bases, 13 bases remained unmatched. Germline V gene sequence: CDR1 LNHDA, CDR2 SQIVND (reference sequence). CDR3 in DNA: TGTGCCAGTAGTCCGGGGGTTAGCGGGGGGATAGGCACCGGGGAGCTGTTTTTT. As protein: CASSPGVSGGIGTGELFF.

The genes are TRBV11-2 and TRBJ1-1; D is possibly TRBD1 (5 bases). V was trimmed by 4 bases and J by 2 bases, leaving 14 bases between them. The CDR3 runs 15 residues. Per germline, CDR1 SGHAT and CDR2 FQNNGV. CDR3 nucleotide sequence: TGTGCCAGCAGCTCGGTGGGACTGCTCAACACTGAAGCTTTCTTT. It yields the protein CASSSVGLLNTEAFF. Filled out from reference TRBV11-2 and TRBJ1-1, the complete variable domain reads EAGVAQSPRYKIIEKRQSVAFWCNPISGHATLYWYQQILGQGPKLLIQFQNNGVVDDSQLPKDRFSAERLKGVDSTLKIQPAKLEDSAVYLCASSSVGLLNTEAFFGQGTRLTVV.

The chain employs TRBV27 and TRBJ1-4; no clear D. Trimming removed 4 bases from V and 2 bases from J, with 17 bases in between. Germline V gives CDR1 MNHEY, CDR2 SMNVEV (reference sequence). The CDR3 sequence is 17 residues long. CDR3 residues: CASSSLDFWSTNEKLFF. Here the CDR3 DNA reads TGTGCCAGCAGTTCCCTGGATTTCTGGAGTACTAATGAAAAACTGTTTTTT.

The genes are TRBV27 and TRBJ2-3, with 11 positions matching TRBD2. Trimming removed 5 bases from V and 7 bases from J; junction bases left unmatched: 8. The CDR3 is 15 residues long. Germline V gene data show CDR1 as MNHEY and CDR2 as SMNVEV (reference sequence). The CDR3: CASSPLAGESNTQYF. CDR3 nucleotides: TGTGCCAGCAGTCCACTAGCGGGAGAAAGTAATACGCAGTATTTT.

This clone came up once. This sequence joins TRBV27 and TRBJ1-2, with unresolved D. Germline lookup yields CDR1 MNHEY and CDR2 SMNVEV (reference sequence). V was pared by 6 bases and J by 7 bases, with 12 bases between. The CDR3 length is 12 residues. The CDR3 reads CASRPGSGGYTF. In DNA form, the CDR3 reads TGTGCCAGCAGGCCCGGCTCGGGTGGCTACACCTTC.

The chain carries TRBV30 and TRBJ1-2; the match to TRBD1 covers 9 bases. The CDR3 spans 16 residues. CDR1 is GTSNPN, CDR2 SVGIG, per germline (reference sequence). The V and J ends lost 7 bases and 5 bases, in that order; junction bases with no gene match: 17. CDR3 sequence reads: CASPGTGSLSEYGYTF. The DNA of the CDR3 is TGTGCCTCACCCGGGACAGGGAGTCTCTCGGAGTATGGCTACACCTTC. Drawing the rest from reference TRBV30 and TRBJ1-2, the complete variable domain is SQTIHQWPATLVQPVGSPLSLECTVEGTSNPNLYWYRQAAGRGLQLLFYSVGIGQISSEVPQNLSASRPQDRQFILSSKKLLLSDSGFYLCASPGTGSLSEYGYTFGSGTRLTVV.

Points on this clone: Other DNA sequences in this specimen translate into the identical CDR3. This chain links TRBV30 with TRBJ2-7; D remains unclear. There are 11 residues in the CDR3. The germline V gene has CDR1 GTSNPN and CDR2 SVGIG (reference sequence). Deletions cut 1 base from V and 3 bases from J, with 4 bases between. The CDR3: CAWSGNYEQYF. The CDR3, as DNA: TGTGCCTGGAGTGGTAACTACGAGCAGTACTTC.

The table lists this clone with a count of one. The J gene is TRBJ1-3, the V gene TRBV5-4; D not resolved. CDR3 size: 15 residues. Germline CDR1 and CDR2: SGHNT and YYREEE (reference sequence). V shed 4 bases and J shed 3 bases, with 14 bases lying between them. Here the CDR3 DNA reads TGTGCCAGCAGCCTCGAGGCCTTGGATGGAAACACCATATATTTT. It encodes CASSLEALDGNTIYF.

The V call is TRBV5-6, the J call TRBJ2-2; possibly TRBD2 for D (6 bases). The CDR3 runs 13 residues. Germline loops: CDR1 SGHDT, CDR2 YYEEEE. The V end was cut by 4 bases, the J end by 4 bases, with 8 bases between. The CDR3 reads CASSRDFTGELFF. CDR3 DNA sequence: TGTGCCAGCAGCCGGGACTTCACCGGGGAGCTGTTTTTT.

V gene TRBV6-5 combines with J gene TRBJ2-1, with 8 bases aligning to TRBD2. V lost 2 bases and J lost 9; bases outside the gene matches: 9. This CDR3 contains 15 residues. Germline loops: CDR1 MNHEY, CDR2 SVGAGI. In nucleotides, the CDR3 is TGTGCCAGCAGTTACGAGGGACTAGTAAGTGGTGAGCAGTTCTTC. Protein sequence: CASSYEGLVSGEQFF.

The CDR3 DNA reads TGTGCCAGCAGCTTGAGTGTACCGAAGAGGAGCTCCTACGAGCAGTACTTC. This sequence encodes CASSLSVPKRSSYEQYF. This chain connects TRBV11-2 to TRBJ2-7; unclear D gene. Germline CDR1 is SGHAT and CDR2 is FQNNGV. V gave up 3 bases and J gave up 0 bases, with 18 bases separating them. This CDR3 spans 17 amino acids.

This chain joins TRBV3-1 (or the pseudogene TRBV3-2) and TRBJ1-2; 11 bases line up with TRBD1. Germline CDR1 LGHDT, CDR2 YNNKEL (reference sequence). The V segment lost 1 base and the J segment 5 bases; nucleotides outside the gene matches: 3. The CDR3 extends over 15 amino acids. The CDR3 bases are TGTGCCAGCAGCCAAGGGACAGGGGGCGTGTATGGCTACACCTTC. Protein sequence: CASSQGTGGVYGYTF.

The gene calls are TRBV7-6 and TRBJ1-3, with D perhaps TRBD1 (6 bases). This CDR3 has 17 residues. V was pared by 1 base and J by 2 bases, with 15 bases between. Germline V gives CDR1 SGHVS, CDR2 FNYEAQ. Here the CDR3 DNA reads TGTGCCAGCAGCTTAGAGCCGAACAGGGTCCCTGGAAACACCATATATTTT. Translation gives CASSLEPNRVPGNTIYF. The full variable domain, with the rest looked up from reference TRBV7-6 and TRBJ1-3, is GAGVSQSPRYKVTKRGQDVALRCDPISGHVSLYWYRQALGQGPEFLTYFNYEAQQDKSGLPNDRFSAERPEGSISTLTIQRTEQRDSAMYRCASSLEPNRVPGNTIYFGEGSWLTVV.

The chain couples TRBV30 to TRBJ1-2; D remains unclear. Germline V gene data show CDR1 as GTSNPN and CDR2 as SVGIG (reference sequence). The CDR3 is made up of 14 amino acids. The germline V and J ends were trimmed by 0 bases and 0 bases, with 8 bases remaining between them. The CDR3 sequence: CAWSVSVANYGYTF. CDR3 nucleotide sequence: TGTGCCTGGAGTGTATCCGTTGCTAACTATGGCTACACCTTC.

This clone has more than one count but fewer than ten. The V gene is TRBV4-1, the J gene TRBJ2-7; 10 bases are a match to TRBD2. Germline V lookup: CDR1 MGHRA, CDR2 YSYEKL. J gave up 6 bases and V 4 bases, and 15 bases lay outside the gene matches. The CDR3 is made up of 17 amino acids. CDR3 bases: TGCGCCAGCAGCCCCCAGGAGAAGCGGGGGGGCCTATCCGAGCAGTACTTC. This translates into CASSPQEKRGGLSEQYF.

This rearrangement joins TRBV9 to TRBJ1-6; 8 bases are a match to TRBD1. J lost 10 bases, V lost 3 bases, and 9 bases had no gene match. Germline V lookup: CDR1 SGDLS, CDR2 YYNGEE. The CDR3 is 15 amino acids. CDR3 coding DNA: TGTGCCAGCAGCGGGACAGGGAACGAGAAATCACCCCTCCACTTT. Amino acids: CASSGTGNEKSPLHF.

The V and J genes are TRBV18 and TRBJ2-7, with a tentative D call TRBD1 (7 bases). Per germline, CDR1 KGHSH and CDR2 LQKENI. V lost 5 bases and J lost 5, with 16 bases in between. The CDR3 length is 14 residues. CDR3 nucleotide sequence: TGTGCCAGCTCAAAGGGACAGTGGGAGGACGAGCAGTACTTC. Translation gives CASSKGQWEDEQYF.